This T cell receptor (beta chain) was captured by sequencing in a study of persistence of HIV-infected CD4 T cells. Study overall: Donors had been on suppressive ART for a median of roughly eight years.

To note about this clone: Its antigen is still unknown.

Germline V gene lookup returns CDR1 SGHNT and CDR2 YYREEE (reference sequence). This CDR3 has 13 amino acids. Trimming took off 2 bases at V and 2 bases at J, with 7 bases between the two ends. Study findings and constraints: Bulk TCR data could not be restricted to HIV-1-infected CMV-responding cells.

Nonspecific anti-CD3/anti-CD28 bead stimulation represents the broad CD4+ T cell repertoire. Sorting selected CD4+ T cells upregulating both CD40 ligand and CD69. Donors had undetectable plasma HIV-1 RNA, under 50 copies/mL, for 4+ years. Anti-CD28/CD49d costimulation, CD40-blocking antibody and enfuvirtide were given to CD8-depleted PBMCs for 15 to 20 hours. The libraries were made with immunoSEQ version 4 in survey mode. Libraries were prepared by immunoSEQ multiplex PCR; TCRdb keeps only in-frame clonotypes and omits some of them. The table has roughly 35,000 clones, approximately 88% seen once. The chain employs TRBV5-4 and TRBJ1-2; unclear D gene. The sequence was collected from an adult man with HIV who was CMV-seropositive. The sample in question was CD4+ T cells sorted from PBMCs after approximately 18-hour stimulation, obtained from a patient who received antiretroviral therapy. This chain's CDR3 is CASSFDGNYGYTF. DNA for the CDR3: TGTGCCAGCAGCTTCGACGGGAACTATGGCTACACCTTC.